The 14 T cell receptor beta chains reported below all come from one sample, sequenced in a study of tumor and adjacent non-tumor tissue in lung cancer. TCRbeta libraries were built with three rounds of nested PCR, modified from ARM-PCR. MiXCR, applied by TCRdb to the multiplex PCR reads, yields one record per CDR3 protein. The sample shows more than 95,000 distinct CDR3 sequences, over 65% of them seen only once. RNA was extracted from bulk tissue without any cell sorting. The sample taken for sequencing was lung tumor tissue. These receptors were collected from a man aged 30 to 39 with non-small cell lung cancer.

Only one count was recorded for this clonotype. One end of the junction varies from germline; a read error may be responsible. The genes are TRBV12-3 or TRBV12-4 and TRBJ2-2, with D tentatively TRBD1 (6 bases). The CDR3 is made up of 15 amino acids. CDR3 in DNA: TGTGCCAGCACCCCCTGGGGGACAAACACCGGGGAGCTGCTATTT. Residues: CASTPWGTNTGELLF.

The V and J genes are TRBV29-1 and TRBJ2-2; TRBD2 agrees at 7 bases. The germline V gene has CDR1 SQVTM and CDR2 ANQGSEA. V was clipped by 3 bases and J by 6 bases; unmatched bases: 7. The CDR3 covers 14 residues. CDR3 loop: CSVEKVGGPGELFF. CDR3 sequence (DNA): TGCAGCGTTGAGAAAGTGGGAGGGCCCGGGGAGCTGTTTTTT.

This chain joins TRBV11-1 and TRBJ2-2; 8 positions match TRBD2. The junction had 9 bases not matched to a gene; V was cut back by 6 bases and J by 6 bases. The germline V gene has CDR1 SGHAT and CDR2 FQDESV (reference sequence). The CDR3 is 15 amino acids. The CDR3 reads CASSRGAGGPGELFF. Here the CDR3 DNA reads TGTGCCAGCAGTCGGGGGGCGGGAGGACCCGGGGAGCTGTTTTTT.

As to this clonotype: A much larger clone differs from this one at a single base, so this may be a read error. This chain joins TRBV12-3 or TRBV12-4 and TRBJ2-1; 13 nucleotides agree with TRBD2. CDR3 length equals 18 residues. The CDR3 nucleotides read TGTGCCAGCAGTTCAACCGGGACTAGCGGGACCTCCTACAATGAGCACTTCTTC. Its protein product is CASSSTGTSGTSYNEHFF.

This clonotype occurred many times. The chain couples TRBV6-5 to TRBJ1-3, with D unclear. V lost 0 bases to trimming and J lost 0 bases, with 9 bases between them. This CDR3 is 16 amino acids long. Germline CDR1 and CDR2: MNHEY and SVGAGI. The DNA of the CDR3 is TGTGCCAGCAGTTACTCGACCTTTTACTCTGGAAACACCATATATTTT. Translating gives CASSYSTFYSGNTIYF.

On this clonotype: A single base separates this from a much larger clone, so it may be a read error. The chain uses TRBV6-5 and TRBJ2-7; D uncertain. This CDR3 spans 12 amino acids. Germline V CDR1 and CDR2: MNHEY, SVGAGI. CDR3 sequence reads: CVSSYNIYEQYF. CDR3 bases: TGTGTCAGCAGTTACAATATATACGAGCAGTACTTC.

The chain links TRBV5-4 to TRBJ1-1; 7 bases align to TRBD1. CDR1 is SGHNT, CDR2 YYREEE, per germline (reference sequence). There are 16 residues in the CDR3. Unmatched junction bases numbered 9, after V lost 4 bases and J lost 0 bases. CDR3 loop: CASSRGSGQMNTEAFF. CDR3 coding DNA: TGTGCCAGCAGCCGCGGATCGGGACAGATGAACACTGAAGCTTTCTTT.

The rearrangement links TRBV28 to TRBJ2-7; 12 bases are a match to TRBD2. V lost 7 bases, J lost 4 bases, and 5 bases stayed unmatched. CDR1 is MDHEN and CDR2 is SYDVKM in the germline V gene. This CDR3 comprises 14 residues. CDR3 DNA: TGTGCCAGCATCCGGACTAGCGGGACTTACGAGCAGTACTTC. This gives the protein CASIRTSGTYEQYF.

To note about this clonotype: As the CDR3 is not closed by the conserved phenylalanine or tryptophan, this likely results from a read error. CDR3 residues: CSASRGFYEQYL. The CDR3 DNA reads as TGCAGTGCTAGTAGGGGGTTCTACGAGCAGTACTTA. J is TRBJ2-7 and V is TRBV20-1; D may be TRBD1 (6 bases). V was shortened by 3 bases and J by 3 bases, with 9 bases between the two germline ends. CDR3 length equals 12 residues. CDR1 and CDR2 (germline): DFQATT, SNEGSKA (reference sequence).

On this clonotype itself: This CDR3 is missing its conserved last phenylalanine or tryptophan, likely due to a read error. This sequence joins TRBV29-1 and TRBJ2-2; D perhaps matches TRBD1 (5 bases). CDR1 is SQVTM and CDR2 is ANQGSEA in the germline V gene. This CDR3 contains 12 residues. V lost 4 bases and J lost 7, with 10 bases in between. The CDR3 region has the DNA TGCAGCGTTGTCAGGGCCAGCGGGGAGCTGTTTTAT. It codes for CSVVRASGELFY.

CDR3 amino acids: CSAVGADTQYF. CDR3 coding DNA: TGCAGTGCTGTTGGGGCAGATACGCAGTATTTT. The chain couples TRBV20-1 to TRBJ2-3; D not resolved. The germline gives CDR1 DFQATT, CDR2 SNEGSKA (reference sequence). The CDR3 covers 11 residues. The V gene lost 5 bases and the J gene lost 4 bases, with 7 bases spanning the gap.

About this clonotype itself: A read error may account for a junction end that differs from germline. V usage is TRBV6-6 and J usage is TRBJ2-2; D may be TRBD1 or TRBD2 (5 bases each). Germline V gene sequence: CDR1 MNHNY, CDR2 SVGAGI (reference sequence). This CDR3 spans 15 amino acids. CDR3 sequence: CASSSGGKGTGVLFF. The CDR3 DNA sequence: TGTGCCAGCAGTTCTGGGGGTAAGGGGACCGGGGTGCTGTTTTTT.

On this clonotype itself: A much larger clone differs by one base, so this may be a read error. V and J are TRBV29-1 and TRBJ2-3, with TRBD2 identical over 7 bases. Germline V CDR1 and CDR2: SQVTM, ANQGSEA. CDR3 length: 17 residues. CDR3 residues: CSLEDPLAEMYTDTQYF. For the CDR3, the DNA is TGCAGCCTTGAAGATCCCCTAGCGGAAATGTACACAGATACGCAGTATTTT.

This clonotype was recorded at least ten times. The chain combines TRBV29-1 with TRBJ2-1; no definite D call. Germline CDR1 SQVTM, CDR2 ANQGSEA. The CDR3 runs to 11 residues. The ends were cut back, 7 bases at V and 8 bases at J, with 12 bases in the middle. CDR3 nucleotides: TGCAGCGGCGGCCATATTGATGAGCAGTTCTTC. It yields the protein CSGGHIDEQFF.